Listed here is a single T cell receptor beta chain. This clonotype is categorized as medium-sized (0.01 to 0.1%). No antigen is known for it. One junction end does not reproduce the germline sequence, and a read error may be involved. Including the terminal cysteine and phenylalanine, the CDR3 comprises 11 residues. Only the CDR3 portion is preserved as DNA: 33 bases, with reading frame beginning at the first base. Via the germline V gene (reference sequence), CDR1 is LGHDT and CDR2 YNNKEL. The sample comes from a study. The data were produced on an Illumina MiSeq. The raw public reads went through TCRdb reprocessing: fastp at Q25, MiXCR clone calling, in-frame beta chains kept. Identical CDR3 proteins give one entry, which carries the most common genes and DNA. The sample table records about 1,900 distinct CDR3 sequences; roughly 8% of these occur just once. Jointly, the top ten make up 9.5% to 15% of the sample.

The origin of this receptor is a human donor with rheumatoid arthritis. Here the chain combines TRBV3-1 and TRBJ2-7, with no D gene named confidently. The sample taken for sequencing was CD4+ T cells from peripheral blood. The CDR3 region has the sequence CASGQTYEQYF. In nucleotides, the sequence is TGTGCCAGCGGCCAAACCTACGAGCAGTACTTC.